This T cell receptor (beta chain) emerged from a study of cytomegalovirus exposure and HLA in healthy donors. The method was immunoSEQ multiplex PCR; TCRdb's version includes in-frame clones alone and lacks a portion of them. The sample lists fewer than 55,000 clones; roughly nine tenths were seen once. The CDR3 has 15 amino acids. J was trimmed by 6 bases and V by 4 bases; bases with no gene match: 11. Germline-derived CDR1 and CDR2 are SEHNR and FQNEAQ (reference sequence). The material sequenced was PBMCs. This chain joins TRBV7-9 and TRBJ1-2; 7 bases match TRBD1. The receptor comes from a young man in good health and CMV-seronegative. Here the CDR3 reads CASSSRDSLADGYTF. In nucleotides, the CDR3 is TGTGCCAGCAGCTCCCGGGACAGCTTAGCGGATGGCTACACCTTC.